Given below is one TCR beta chain in context. What it recognizes is unknown. This CDR3 is built from 18 residues. V was clipped by 1 base and J by 1 base, with 17 bases between them. This entry belongs to a study of post-analysis software for immune sequencing data. The study's findings and limits: TRBV segments more frequent in patients than in controls numbered about 5 and included TRBV5-6, TRBV5-1 and TRBV20-1.

Libraries were made from TCR beta cDNA, and they carried unique molecular identifiers. When about 1 to 11 million T cells were used, they gave a few hundred thousand cDNA molecules. TCRdb processed the PCR reads anew with MiXCR; each CDR3 protein has one entry. The table records almost 700,000 distinct CDR3 sequences, 55% to 70% of them present only once. V usage is TRBV12-3 or TRBV12-4 and J usage is TRBJ2-4; D not certain. Sequencing was done on a sample of blood. This TCR came from a girl aged 2 to 10 with multiple sclerosis. The CDR3 DNA reads TGTGCCAGCAGTTTAGGGGGTTGGAGCCTTAGGGCCAAAAACATTCAGTACTTC. It encodes CASSLGGWSLRAKNIQYF.